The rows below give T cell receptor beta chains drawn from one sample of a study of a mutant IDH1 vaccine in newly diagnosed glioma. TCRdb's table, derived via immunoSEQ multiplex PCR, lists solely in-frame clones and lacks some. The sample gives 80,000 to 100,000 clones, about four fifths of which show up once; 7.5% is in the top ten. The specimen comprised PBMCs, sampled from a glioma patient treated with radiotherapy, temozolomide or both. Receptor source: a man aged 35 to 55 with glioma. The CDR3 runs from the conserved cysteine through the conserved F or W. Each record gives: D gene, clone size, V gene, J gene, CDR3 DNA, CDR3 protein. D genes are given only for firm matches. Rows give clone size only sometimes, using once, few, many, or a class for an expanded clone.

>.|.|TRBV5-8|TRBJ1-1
TGTGCCAGCAGCTTATTGAGTATTGGGGGCTGGGGAGCTTTCTTT
CASSLLSIGGWGAFF
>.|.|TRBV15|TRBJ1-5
TGTGCCACCAGCAGAGCGGGCAGAGGCAATCAGCCCCAGCATTTT
CATSRAGRGNQPQHF
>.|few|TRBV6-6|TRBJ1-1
TGTGCCAGCCTATCCTACGACGGGGAAGCTTTCTTT
CASLSYDGEAFF
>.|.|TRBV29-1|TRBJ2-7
TGCAGCGTTGAAGCGGGGGCCCTTGGAGAGCAGTACTTC
CSVEAGALGEQYF
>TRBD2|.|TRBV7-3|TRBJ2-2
TGTGCCAGCAGCTTAGGACTAGCGGGAGGTCCCGGGGAGCTGTTTTTT
CASSLGLAGGPGELFF
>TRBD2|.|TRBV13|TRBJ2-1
TGTGCCAGCAGCTTATACCGCCGGACTAGCGGGAGGGCCCTCGGGGACGAGCAGTTCTTC
CASSLYRRTSGRALGDEQFF
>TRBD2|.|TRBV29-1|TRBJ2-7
TGCAGCGTTGAAGGGAGCGGGGGACCCTACGAGCAGTACTTC
CSVEGSGGPYEQYF
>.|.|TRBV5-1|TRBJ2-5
TGCGCCAGCAGCTTCACGGGGACTCCCCAAGAGACCCAGTACTTC
CASSFTGTPQETQYF
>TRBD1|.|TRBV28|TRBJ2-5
TGTGCCAGCAGTACATACGGACAGGGGACATGGGGGGTACAAGAGACCCAGTACTTC
CASSTYGQGTWGVQETQYF
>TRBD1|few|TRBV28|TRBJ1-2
TGTGCCAGCACCGAATGGGGACAGGTCTATGGCTACACCTTC
CASTEWGQVYGYTF
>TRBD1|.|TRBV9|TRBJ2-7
TGTGCCAGCAGCATCGGACAGGGTCGGGGACGTTACGAGCAGTACTTC
CASSIGQGRGRYEQYF
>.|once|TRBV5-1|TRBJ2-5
TGCGCCAGCAGCCCGGACTCTAGACAAGAGACCCAGTACTTC
CASSPDSRQETQYF
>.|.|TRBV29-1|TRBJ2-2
TGCAGCGTTGAAGTGGTGGCGAACACCGGGGAGCTGTTTTTT
CSVEVVANTGELFF
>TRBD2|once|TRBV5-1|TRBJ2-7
TGCGCCAGCAGCTTGGCCGGGGGGGCCTACGAGCAGTACTTC
CASSLAGGAYEQYF
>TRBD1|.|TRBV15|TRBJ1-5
TGTGCCACCAGCAGTACAGGGGGCAAACAGCCCCAGCATTTT
CATSSTGGKQPQHF
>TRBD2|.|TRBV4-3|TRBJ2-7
TGCGCCAGCAGCCATATAATTTTTACTGGGGGGGAGTTCTACGAGCAGTACTTC
CASSHIIFTGGEFYEQYF